Given below is one T cell receptor beta chain in context. Antigen unknown. The data were taken from a study of OX40 agonist ivuxolimab in advanced cancers. Looking at the study overall: Age averaged around 60 years (range about 23 to 80), and more than 80% were male. Allowance was made for prior anti-PD-1, anti-PD-L1 or anti-CTLA-4 therapy, and around 44% had some.

The table came from immunoSEQ multiplex PCR; TCRdb's copy has only in-frame clones and leaves some out. Of tens of thousands of clones listed, approximately 86% were seen once; the top ten hold about 1.3%. The ends were cut back, 5 bases at V and 1 base at J, with 13 bases in the middle. From germline, CDR1 is LNHDA and CDR2 SQIVND (reference sequence). This CDR3 is 15 amino acids long. Study-level findings and limits: Dosing at 0.1 to 3.0 mg/kg was accompanied by clonal expansion of CD4+ and CD8+ blood T cells by week 6.

The starting material was CD4+ or CD8+ T cells sorted from blood, obtained in a trial of the OX40 agonist ivuxolimab. This sequence was found in an adult with an advanced solid tumor such as melanoma, head and neck, liver or kidney cancer. The chain joins TRBV19 to TRBJ2-3; possible D gene TRBD2, 6 bases. The DNA of the CDR3 is TGTGCCAGTAGTGGGCGGGACGGGCGCACAGATACGCAGTATTTT. Protein product: CASSGRDGRTDTQYF.